This T cell receptor beta chain was identified during a study of regulatory T cells in long-lasting Graves disease. Overall study findings and caveats: TCR diversity was lower in persistent Graves' patients than in newly diagnosed ones.

Germline CDR1 MDHEN, CDR2 SYDVKM. There are 14 residues in the CDR3. V gave up 2 bases and J gave up 6 bases, with 14 bases separating them. The time point is: newly diagnosed GD, antithyroid drugs for less than 3 months. The TCR library was prepared using RNA isolated from PBMCs. To make TCR beta libraries, researchers used iRepertoire HTBI primers and Arm-PCR of CDR3 regions. TCRdb passed the multiplex PCR reads through MiXCR, listing each CDR3 protein once. The table records under 250,000 distinct CDR3 sequences, just over 20% of them present only once. This clonotype was counted at least ten times. No antigen is known for it.

This specimen was peripheral blood mononuclear cells (PBMCs), taken at new diagnosis, from a patient treated with antithyroid drugs. This receptor was taken from a female donor with Graves disease. The rearrangement joins TRBV28 to TRBJ2-7, with D possibly TRBD2 on 6 matching bases. The DNA of the CDR3 is TGTGCCAGCAGTTTAAGCGGAGGGTCCCTCGAGCAGTACTTC. Amino acid sequence: CASSLSGGSLEQYF.